This passage covers 32 T cell receptor beta chains from one sample sequenced in a study of OX40 agonist ivuxolimab in advanced cancers. Generated by immunoSEQ multiplex PCR, the TCRdb table keeps only in-frame clones and is missing some. Of approximately 22,000 clones in the sample, over 75% were seen once. The sample in question was CD4+ or CD8+ T cells sorted from blood, obtained in a trial of the OX40 agonist ivuxolimab. The source of these receptors is an adult with an advanced solid tumor such as melanoma, head and neck, liver or kidney cancer.

The gene calls are TRBV5-6 and TRBJ2-3; 9 bases agree with TRBD1. Unmatched junction bases numbered 14, after V lost 5 bases and J lost 10 bases. The germline V gene has CDR1 SGHDT and CDR2 YYEEEE. This CDR3 contains 15 residues. The CDR3 protein is CASRSGTGWGSAQYF. CDR3 sequence (DNA): TGTGCCAGCAGAAGCGGGACAGGGTGGGGGAGTGCGCAGTATTTT.

The CDR3 coding sequence is TGTGCCAGCAGTTTATCGAGCCCCTTACTAGCTAAAGAGCAGTACTTC. It specifies CASSLSSPLLAKEQYF. V is TRBV27 and J is TRBJ2-7; possibly TRBD2 for D (6 bases). Germline CDR1 and CDR2: MNHEY and SMNVEV (reference sequence). Trimming took off 0 bases at V and 7 bases at J, with 19 bases between the two ends. This CDR3 contains 16 residues.

This clone has a handful of counts. The chain links TRBV7-6 to TRBJ2-7; no reliable D call. Trimming left V 3 bases short and J 2 bases short, with 11 bases between. The length of the CDR3 is 14 residues. Germline CDR1 is SGHVS and CDR2 is FNYEAQ. The CDR3: CASSFGQAPYEQYF. The CDR3 bases are TGTGCCAGCAGCTTTGGGCAGGCACCCTACGAGCAGTACTTC.

This rearrangement joins TRBV2 to TRBJ2-7; TRBD2 might be the D (6 bases). Trimming left V 1 base short and J 2 bases short, with 9 bases between. CDR3 length equals 14 residues. Germline CDR1 is SNHLY and CDR2 is FYNNEI. Written as DNA, the CDR3 is TGTGCCAGCAGTGAAGGGCAGCGGGCCTACGAGCAGTACTTC. Translation gives CASSEGQRAYEQYF.

The rearrangement uses TRBV27 and TRBJ2-5; 8 nucleotides align to TRBD2. The V segment lost 0 bases and the J segment 6 bases; nucleotides outside the gene matches: 9. The CDR3 is 16 amino acids. Germline V gives CDR1 MNHEY, CDR2 SMNVEV (reference sequence). For the CDR3, the DNA is TGTGCCAGCAGTTTATCGCGAGCGGGAGAAGATAAGACCCAGTACTTC. This encodes CASSLSRAGEDKTQYF.

The sample holds one count of this clone. The chain joins TRBV27 to TRBJ1-1; 11 nucleotides agree with TRBD1. Trimming removed 8 bases from V and 4 bases from J; junction bases left unmatched: 3. The CDR3 is made up of 13 amino acids. Per germline, CDR1 MNHEY and CDR2 SMNVEV (reference sequence). CDR3 sequence (DNA): TGTGCCAGCGGGGACAGGGGGATCACTGAAGCTTTCTTT. It is translated as CASGDRGITEAFF.

The chain links TRBV18 to TRBJ2-5; 7 bases are shared with TRBD1. The assigned J gene may be wrong: the sequence end matches TRBJ2-7 better. This CDR3 is built from 15 residues. Germline V gene lookup returns CDR1 KGHSH and CDR2 LQKENI. CDR3 residues: CASSLPGQPSYEQYF. CDR3 nucleotide sequence: TGTGCCAGCTCACTTCCGGGACAGCCCTCCTACGAGCAGTACTTC.

V is TRBV7-2 and J is TRBJ1-1, with D possibly TRBD1 on 6 matching bases. CDR1 is SGHTA, CDR2 FQGNSA, per germline. V was cut by 8 bases and J by 1 base, with 29 bases left in between. This CDR3 region has 19 residues. This chain's CDR3 is CASAPQHPGAPYRNTEAFF. The CDR3 coding sequence is TGTGCCAGCGCCCCTCAACATCCGGGGGCCCCTTATCGGAACACTGAAGCTTTCTTT.

This clone was observed once. V is TRBV19 and J is TRBJ2-7, with 9 bases matching TRBD1. The germline gives CDR1 LNHDA, CDR2 SQIVND (reference sequence). The ends lost 6 bases at V and 0 bases at J; junction bases unmatched: 6. The CDR3 consists of 15 residues. The chain's CDR3 is CASRQGQGPSYEQYF. As DNA, the CDR3 is TGTGCCAGTAGACAAGGACAGGGGCCCTCCTACGAGCAGTACTTC.

This clone was detected once. The chain recombines TRBV6-5 with TRBJ2-3; D not resolved. The germline V gene has CDR1 MNHEY and CDR2 SVGAGI. The germline V and J ends were trimmed by 4 bases and 3 bases, with 5 bases remaining between them. The CDR3 covers 12 residues. The CDR3, as DNA: TGTGCCAGCAGTTTTAGGACAGATACGCAGTATTTT. It specifies CASSFRTDTQYF.

This clone was seen only a few times. The rearrangement uses TRBV7-8 and TRBJ2-3; 12 bases map to TRBD2. Germline trimming cut 4 bases from V and 4 bases from J; bases unmatched to any gene: 12. CDR1 and CDR2 from the germline V gene are SGHVS and FQNEAQ. The CDR3 has 18 amino acids. CDR3 sequence: CASSSQRLAGEVADTQYF. DNA for the CDR3: TGTGCCAGCAGCTCCCAAAGACTAGCGGGAGAAGTAGCAGATACGCAGTATTTT.

The chain joins TRBV7-9 to TRBJ2-5, with 8 positions matching TRBD1. After removal of 3 bases from V and 5 bases from J, the junction contained 8 bases not matched to a gene. The CDR3 runs 15 residues. The V gene's germline CDR1 is SEHNR and CDR2 FQNEAQ (reference sequence). Here the CDR3 reads CASSFRTGLRETQYF. In DNA form, the CDR3 reads TGTGCCAGCAGCTTCCGGACAGGGCTTCGGGAGACCCAGTACTTC.

The genes are TRBV7-9 and TRBJ1-4; the D is unclear. The CDR3 is 13 amino acids. Trimming cost V 2 bases and J 11 bases, with 12 bases left between them. The germline V gene has CDR1 SEHNR and CDR2 FQNEAQ (reference sequence). Here the CDR3 reads CASSLTDMRKLFF. The CDR3 coding sequence is TGTGCCAGCAGCTTAACGGATATGAGGAAACTGTTTTTT.

This clone turned up a few times. This rearrangement joins TRBV7-9 to TRBJ1-3, with a weak D call TRBD1 (5 bases). Germline CDR1 reads SEHNR; CDR2 reads FQNEAQ (reference sequence). The CDR3 is 14 amino acids. The ends were cut back, 5 bases at V and 4 bases at J, with 12 bases in the middle. The CDR3 DNA is TGTGCCAGCAGCCCCCCAGGGATCGGAAACACCATATATTTT. Residues: CASSPPGIGNTIYF.

This rearrangement joins TRBV6-1 to TRBJ2-7; 11 nucleotides line up with TRBD1. Looked up from germline, CDR1 is MNHNS and CDR2 is SASEGT. CDR3 length: 15 residues. After removal of 7 bases from V and 0 bases from J, the junction contained 5 bases not matched to a gene. The CDR3 nucleotides read TGTGCCAGCAATTTTGGACAGGGGGCCTCCTACGAGCAGTACTTC. As protein: CASNFGQGASYEQYF.

The V gene is TRBV4-1, the J gene TRBJ2-5; 7 positions agree with TRBD1. The better agreement between TRBJ2-7 and the DNA end casts doubt on the J call. Per the germline V gene, CDR1 is MGHRA and CDR2 is YSYEKL. The CDR3 has 13 residues. Here the CDR3 reads CASSQVQGYEQYF. Written as DNA, the CDR3 is TGCGCCAGCAGCCAAGTACAGGGGTACGAGCAGTACTTC.

The chain is built from TRBV7-6 and TRBJ2-2, with TRBD2 identical over 13 bases. V was clipped by 6 bases and J by 4 bases; unmatched bases: 8. Per germline, CDR1 SGHVS and CDR2 FNYEAQ. The CDR3 loop spans 17 amino acids. The CDR3 bases are TGTGCCAGCAGGTCACAACTAGCGGGAGGGCCCACCGGGGAGCTGTTTTTT. Translation gives CASRSQLAGGPTGELFF.

The V and J genes are TRBV19 and TRBJ1-1, with D hard to call. Germline lookup yields CDR1 LNHDA and CDR2 SQIVND (reference sequence). This CDR3 region has 12 residues. V was clipped by 3 bases and J by 7 bases, with 9 bases between them. CDR3 sequence reads: CASSIGRDEAFF. The CDR3 DNA sequence: TGTGCCAGTAGTATCGGTCGCGATGAAGCTTTCTTT.

The gene calls are TRBV10-2 and TRBJ2-7; 7 bases align to TRBD1. This CDR3 is built from 14 residues. Looked up from germline, CDR1 is WSHSY and CDR2 is SAAADI. The V segment lost 0 bases and the J segment 6 bases; nucleotides outside the gene matches: 5. The chain's CDR3 is CASSESRGPGEQYF. The DNA for the CDR3 is TGCGCCAGCAGTGAGTCGAGGGGGCCGGGCGAGCAGTACTTC.

J is TRBJ2-1 and V is TRBV6-4; 10 bases are shared with TRBD2. Trimming removed 2 bases from V and 9 bases from J; junction bases left unmatched: 1. The CDR3 contains 13 residues. CDR1 is MRHNA and CDR2 is SNTAGT in the germline V gene. CDR3 coding DNA: TGTGCCAGCAGTGACCGACTAGCGGGTGAGCAGTTCTTC. As protein: CASSDRLAGEQFF.

The chain couples TRBV7-9 to TRBJ2-3, with D perhaps given as TRBD1 or TRBD2 (5 bases each). The CDR3 is made up of 15 amino acids. The ends were cut back, 2 bases at V and 5 bases at J, with 14 bases in the middle. Germline V lookup: CDR1 SEHNR, CDR2 FQNEAQ (reference sequence). DNA for the CDR3: TGTGCCAGCAGCTTAAATATTGGGGGAATAGATACGCAGTATTTT. Protein: CASSLNIGGIDTQYF.

V is TRBV5-1 and J is TRBJ1-1, with D uncertain. The ends were cut back, 0 bases at V and 0 bases at J, with 9 bases in the middle. Germline V gene data show CDR1 as SGHRS and CDR2 as YFSETQ. CDR3 size: 15 residues. CDR3 in DNA: TGCGCCAGCAGCTTGGGAGCAGGACTGAACACTGAAGCTTTCTTT. The encoded protein is CASSLGAGLNTEAFF.

The chain links TRBV2 to TRBJ1-4, with D tentatively TRBD1 (5 bases). The germline gives CDR1 SNHLY, CDR2 FYNNEI. With 4 bases removed from V and 7 bases from J, the gap between germline ends came to 19 bases. This CDR3 spans 16 amino acids. The CDR3 bases are TGTGCCAGCAGTGTATTTTTTGCCGGGACCCCTGAAAAACTGTTTTTT. As protein: CASSVFFAGTPEKLFF.

The CDR3 DNA follows: TGTGCCAGCAGCTTATTGTCTAGCGGCTCCTACGAGCAGTACTTC. It encodes CASSLLSSGSYEQYF. The genes are TRBV7-9 and TRBJ2-7, with TRBD2 matching over 7 bases. The CDR3 totals 15 residues. Germline-derived CDR1 and CDR2 are SEHNR and FQNEAQ (reference sequence). With V trimmed by 2 bases and J by 0 bases, 4 bases remained unmatched.

Relative to its sample, this clone is medium-sized. The gene calls are TRBV4-1 and TRBJ2-7; 10 bases are shared with TRBD1. Germline CDR1 and CDR2: MGHRA and YSYEKL. With 2 bases clipped from V and 3 bases from J, the junction kept 1 base outside the gene matches. CDR3 length: 14 residues. As DNA, the CDR3 is TGCGCCAGCAGCCAAAGGGACAGGGGCTACGAGCAGTACTTC. It is translated as CASSQRDRGYEQYF.

DNA of the CDR3: TGCGCCAGCAGCTTGGCCCCCAGGGAGCTGTTTTTT. It specifies CASSLAPRELFF. The genes are TRBV5-1 and TRBJ2-2; no clear D. The V gene's germline CDR1 is SGHRS and CDR2 YFSETQ. V was pared by 0 bases and J by 9 bases, with 6 bases between. CDR3 size: 12 residues.

The sample holds one count of this clone. The V and J genes are TRBV19 and TRBJ2-7, with a tentative D call TRBD2 (6 bases). Germline V lookup: CDR1 LNHDA, CDR2 SQIVND (reference sequence). V lost 4 bases and J lost 6, with 13 bases in between. This CDR3 is built from 13 residues. In nucleotides, the CDR3 is TGTGCCAGTAGTACCTCCCAGGGACTCGAGCAGTACTTC. It encodes CASSTSQGLEQYF.

The chain is built from TRBV7-2 and TRBJ2-7; D possibly corresponds to TRBD2 (6 bases). CDR1 and CDR2 from the germline V gene are SGHTA and FQGNSA. The CDR3 is made up of 16 amino acids. V was cut by 6 bases and J by 2 bases, with 20 bases left in between. The CDR3 DNA reads as TGTGCCAGCAGAGATTCCCGGGACTCCGGAACCTACGAGCAGTACTTC. Residues: CASRDSRDSGTYEQYF. The variable domain in full, with the rest retrieved from reference TRBV7-2 and TRBJ2-7, is GAGVSQSPSNKVTEKGKDVELRCDPISGHTALYWYRQSLGQGLEFLIYFQGNSAPDKSGLPSDRFSAERTGGSVSTLTIQRTQQEDSAVYLCASRDSRDSGTYEQYFGPGTRLTVT.

The rearrangement uses TRBV14 and TRBJ2-7, with TRBD2 as a possible D gene (5 bases). With 1 base removed from V and 3 bases from J, the gap between germline ends came to 13 bases. The CDR3 is 15 amino acids. Germline CDR1 and CDR2: SGHDN and FVKESK. Written as DNA, the CDR3 is TGTGCCAGCAGCCAAGGTTCTGGGCGGGTCTACGAGCAGTACTTC. Encoded protein: CASSQGSGRVYEQYF.

The V and J genes are TRBV7-9 and TRBJ2-5; D remains unclear. The germline V gene has CDR1 SEHNR and CDR2 FQNEAQ (reference sequence). The CDR3 extends over 12 amino acids. The V gene lost 5 bases and the J gene lost 11 bases, with 15 bases spanning the gap. This CDR3 is CASSTLSDEQYF. The CDR3 nucleotides read TGTGCCAGCAGCACCCTTTCTGATGAGCAGTACTTC.

The chain has TRBV27 and TRBJ1-6; 10 bases are a match to TRBD1. The CDR3 spans 14 residues. The ends lost 5 bases at V and 10 bases at J; junction bases unmatched: 5. CDR1 is MNHEY, CDR2 SMNVEV, per germline (reference sequence). This CDR3 reads CASSPGQGGSPLHF. The CDR3 nucleotides are TGTGCCAGCAGTCCTGGACAGGGGGGATCACCCCTCCACTTT.

The chain couples TRBV6-6 to TRBJ2-2; D may be TRBD1 (6 bases). Germline V gene data show CDR1 as MNHNY and CDR2 as SVGAGI (reference sequence). This CDR3 spans 16 amino acids. Trimming removed 4 bases from V and 4 bases from J, with 16 bases in between. The DNA for the CDR3 is TGTGCCAGCAGTTCTACAGGGTCGGTGGGCACCGGGGAGCTGTTTTTT. This sequence encodes CASSSTGSVGTGELFF.